This is a list of T cell receptor beta chains from one sample in a study of PD-1 blockade in classical Hodgkin lymphoma. Sequencing used immunoSEQ multiplex PCR; TCRdb keeps in-frame clones, though not all of them. The sample lists some 70,000 clones; over 85% were seen once. The sample comprised peripheral blood mononuclear cells (PBMCs). The receptor source for this set is a human donor with classical Hodgkin lymphoma. The CDR3 runs from the conserved cysteine through the conserved F or W. The D gene is left open where the match is weak. Clone size appears in some rows only: once, few, many, or a class for an expanded clone.

-	-	TRBJ2-5	TRBV27	TGTGCCAGCAGTTTAGGGCTTTCAGGGGCAGAGACCCAGTACTTC	CASSLGLSGAETQYF
few	-	TRBJ2-2	TRBV19	TGTGCCAGTAGGGGGACGGCAGTCGCCGGGGAGCTGTTTTTT	CASRGTAVAGELFF
-	-	TRBJ2-1	TRBV4-1	TGCGCCAGCAGCCAAGACTGGGCTCCACTCCGGGGAGCTGAGCAGTTCTTC	CASSQDWAPLRGAEQFF
-	TRBD1	TRBJ1-6	TRBV7-8	TGTGCCAGCAAGGAAGGACAGGGGGGATCCTATAATTCACCCCTCCACTTT	CASKEGQGGSYNSPLHF
-	-	TRBJ2-3	TRBV7-9	TGTGCCAGCAACCCCATCGGCACAGATACGCAGTATTTT	CASNPIGTDTQYF
-	-	TRBJ2-1	TRBV10-3	TGTGCCATCAGTGAGGGGGCGATGGCTGGGGAGCAGTTCTTC	CAISEGAMAGEQFF
few	-	TRBJ2-5	TRBV15	TGTGCCACCAGCTCCCGGGGTGGAGGAGAGACCCAGTACTTC	CATSSRGGGETQYF
-	-	TRBJ2-3	TRBV5-4	TGTGCCAGCAGGGGGGGAGGAACCTACCTTGATACGCAGTATTTT	CASRGGGTYLDTQYF
-	TRBD1	TRBJ2-7	TRBV7-9	TGTGCCAGCAGCTTAGACCAGGGACAGGGTACCTACGAGCAGTACTTC	CASSLDQGQGTYEQYF
-	-	TRBJ2-3	TRBV5-1	TGCGCCAGCAGGAAACCCGACAGCATAAGCACAGATACGCAGTATTTT	CASRKPDSISTDTQYF
-	-	TRBJ2-3	TRBV10-3	TGTGCCATCAGTGGGAGGGGGGGCACAGATACGCAGTATTTT	CAISGRGGTDTQYF
once	-	TRBJ1-1	TRBV5-1	TGCGCCAGCAGCTTGCAGGGCGGGAACACTGAAGCTTTCTTT	CASSLQGGNTEAFF
-	-	TRBJ2-7	TRBV5-1	TGCGCCAGCAGCTTGTGGCAGGGCGGGTACGAGCAGTACTTC	CASSLWQGGYEQYF
-	-	TRBJ2-7	TRBV20-1	TGCAGTGCTAGGCGGCACGAGCAGTACTTC	CSARRHEQYF
-	TRBD1	TRBJ1-1	TRBV6-5	TGTGCCAGCAGTTACGGGACAGGGGCGAGCACTGAAGCTTTCTTT	CASSYGTGASTEAFF
-	-	TRBJ1-5	TRBV4-1	TGCGCCAGCAGCCAAGTAAACATCGCCAATCAGCCCCAGCATTTT	CASSQVNIANQPQHF
few	-	TRBJ2-3	TRBV4-1	TGCGCCAGCAGCCACCAAGCCAGACAGCCAATTACGCAGTATTTT	CASSHQARQPITQYF
-	-	TRBJ2-7	TRBV7-2	TGTGCCAGCAGCCCGGGCGCCTACGAGCAGTACTTC	CASSPGAYEQYF
few	-	TRBJ2-7	TRBV27	TGTGCCAGCGCCAACCCCCGAAACTCCTACGAGCAGTACTTC	CASANPRNSYEQYF
-	-	TRBJ2-7	TRBV14	TGTGCCAGCAGCCTGAACAGGTACGAGCAGTACTTC	CASSLNRYEQYF
once	-	TRBJ2-7	TRBV4-1	TGCGCCAGCAGCCAGGGTATAGGGAGCTACGAGCAGTACTTC	CASSQGIGSYEQYF
-	TRBD1	TRBJ1-5	TRBV18	TGTGCCAGCTCGCCGACAGGGGAACAGCCCCAGCATTTT	CASSPTGEQPQHF
-	-	TRBJ1-5	TRBV19	TGTGCCAGTAGTGAGAAACGACAGCCCCAGCATTTT	CASSEKRQPQHF
once	TRBD1	TRBJ1-2	TRBV6-6	TGTGCCAGCAGCCCTAGACAGGGCGGATTGTGGGGCTACACCTTC	CASSPRQGGLWGYTF
-	TRBD1	TRBJ2-7	TRBV5-1	TGCGCCAGCAGCCGGGACAGGGCGGCGGGTGAGCAGTACTTC	CASSRDRAAGEQYF
once	-	TRBJ1-5	TRBV2	TGTGCCAGCAGGCACAGGGATGGCAATCAGCCCCAGCATTTT	CASRHRDGNQPQHF
-	-	TRBJ1-6	TRBV5-5	TGTGCCAGCAGCCCCCCCGGGGCCCATAATTCACCCCTCCACTTT	CASSPPGAHNSPLHF
many	-	TRBJ1-5	TRBV6-1	TGTGCCAGCAGCCAATCTGACGGTAGCAATCAGCCCCAGCATTTT	CASSQSDGSNQPQHF
-	-	TRBJ2-7	TRBV6-5	TGTGCCAGCAGCTGGGACCCCTCTCTCGAGCAGTACTTC	CASSWDPSLEQYF
-	-	TRBJ1-4	TRBV4-1	TGCGCCAGCAGCCAAGAGGGGGACCCTAATGAAAAACTGTTTTTT	CASSQEGDPNEKLFF
-	TRBD2	TRBJ2-5	TRBV11-2	TGTGCCAGCAGCCCCCTGGTGGGAGGGGCGAAGATGGAGACCCAGTACTTC	CASSPLVGGAKMETQYF
-	-	TRBJ1-1	TRBV6-6	TGTGCCAGCAGTTACGGGGGAATGGCTTTCTTT	CASSYGGMAFF
-	TRBD1	TRBJ2-6	TRBV9	TGTGCCAGCAGCGCCCTACAGGGGCGCTCTGGGGCCAACGTCCTGACTTTC	CASSALQGRSGANVLTF
-	-	TRBJ2-3	TRBV29-1	TGCAGCGAATACACAGATACGCAGTATTTT	CSEYTDTQYF
-	-	TRBJ1-3	TRBV6-5	TGTGCCAGCAGTTACTCACACAGCTCTGGAAACACCATATATTTT	CASSYSHSSGNTIYF
once	-	TRBJ2-2	TRBV4-3	TGCGCCAGCAGCCAAGATAGAGGAGGGGAGCTGTTTTTT	CASSQDRGGELFF
-	TRBD1	TRBJ2-2	TRBV6-6	TGTGCCAGCAGACCCACCCGACAGGGGAGCACCGGGGAGCTGTTTTTT	CASRPTRQGSTGELFF
-	TRBD2	TRBJ2-1	TRBV5-1	TGCGCCAGCAGCCCTCGAGCGGGACCTAGGGGAAATGAGCAGTTCTTC	CASSPRAGPRGNEQFF
-	TRBD1	TRBJ1-5	TRBV6-6	TGTGCCAGCAGACCGACAGGGTCTCAGCCCCAGCATTTT	CASRPTGSQPQHF
-	-	TRBJ1-2	TRBV6-5	TGTGCCAGCAGTTACGCCTTGGGGGGCTACACCTTC	CASSYALGGYTF
-	-	TRBJ2-5	TRBV28	TGTGCCAGCAGCTACCAGGAGCAAGAGACCCAGTACTTC	CASSYQEQETQYF
once	-	TRBJ1-1	TRBV29-1	TGCAGCGTTGCGGGGCTCCCCAGCACTGAAGCTTTCTTT	CSVAGLPSTEAFF